This T cell receptor beta chain was captured by sequencing in a study of blood T cell repertoires in COVID-19. The overall study: From the United States, Italy and Spain came samples of acute and convalescent COVID-19.

Authors' methods: Reference gene primers were amplified, and this amplification served to estimate nucleated cell counts. Assay: immunoSEQ multiplex PCR; the TCRdb copy retains only in-frame clones and omits some. That table furnishes V, J and clone size, whereas the DNA furnished D and trimming. The sample lists roughly 300,000 clones, 87% occurring once. Germline lookup yields CDR1 SGDLS and CDR2 YYNGEE. V was pared by 0 bases and J by 6 bases, with 12 bases between. The CDR3 loop spans 15 amino acids. Participants spanned ages 18 to 89 years and resided in roughly 22 US areas. Cohort allocation depended upon clinical history that participants reported.

V and J are TRBV9 and TRBJ2-2, with a weak D call TRBD1 (6 bases). Material: PBMCs or T cells enriched from blood (not recorded which). This receptor was identified in a woman in her twenties or thirties who had recovered from COVID-19. Here the CDR3 reads CASSVAGAWAGELFF. CDR3 in DNA: TGTGCCAGCAGCGTAGCAGGGGCGTGGGCCGGGGAGCTGTTTTTT. Combining the CDR3 with reference TRBV9 and TRBJ2-2 gives the whole variable domain DSGVTQTPKHLITATGQRVTLRCSPRSGDLSVYWYQQSLDQGLQFLIQYYNGEERAKGNILERFSAQQFPDLHSELNLSSLELGDSALYFCASSVAGAWAGELFFGEGSRLTVL.